This TCR beta chain appears in the sequencing data of a study of T cell changes during pregnancy in multiple sclerosis. Sequencing used immunoSEQ multiplex PCR; TCRdb keeps in-frame clones, though not all of them. In the table there are tens of thousands of clones, roughly 90% of which are singletons. The germline V gene encodes CDR1 SGHNT and CDR2 YYREEE (reference sequence). V gave up 4 bases and J gave up 4 bases; unmatched junction bases: 8. The CDR3 extends over 14 amino acids. The specimen comprised peripheral blood, sampled after pregnancy. This chain joins TRBV5-4 and TRBJ2-7; 7 nucleotides agree with TRBD1. The TCR was taken from a female donor in good health, enrolled as a control in a pregnancy study. CDR3 nucleotide sequence: TGTGCCAGCAGCCTCTCGGGACAGACTTACGAGCAGTACTTC. Translating gives CASSLSGQTYEQYF.